The 10 T cell receptor beta chains in this list originate from one sample, sequenced in a study of CD8+ T cells in alopecia areata. CD4, CD8alpha, NKG2D, NKG2ACE and other markers guided sorting of pooled cutaneous lymph node cells. The authors extracted RNA and reverse transcribed it into cDNA as the sequencing template. Profiled with immunoSEQ multiplex PCR; TCRdb holds only in-frame clones, not every one. In total the sample includes 250,000 or so clones, none of them seen once. Sequenced input: CD4+ T cells sorted from a lymph node. All receptors come from a C3H/HeJ mouse with alopecia areata. The strain's MHC haplotype is H2-k.

For this clone: Mouse gene names and germline throughout. The read ends 4 residues before the CDR3 terminus; that terminus is restored from the germline J gene. The chain employs TRBV19 and TRBJ1-2, with 7 bases matching TRBD1. This CDR3 has 14 residues. The germline gives CDR1 FNHDT, CDR2 SITEND (reference sequence). V shed 3 bases, J shed 4 bases, and the junction held 6 bases outside the gene matches. CDR3 bases read: TGTGCCAGCAGTAGCGACAGGGCGGGCTCC. It specifies CASSSDRAGS. The CDR3, in full, reads CASSSDRAGSDYTF.

Turning to this clone: The gene names here belong to mouse. The read is 4 residues too short to cover the CDR3 end, so that end is filled in from the germline J gene. This sequence joins TRBV14 and TRBJ2-2; 7 nucleotides agree with TRBD1. From germline, CDR1 is SGHDT and CDR2 FRDEAV. The CDR3 contains 15 residues. V lost 5 bases to trimming and J lost 0 bases; unmatched junction nucleotides: 4. The CDR3 spells CASRSGTANTGQLYF. Partial CDR3 DNA: TGTGCCAGCAGATCCGGGACAGCAAACACCGGG.

This clone was seen a handful of times. The germline and genes are mouse ones. The chain's CDR3 is CASSEGTGGDSYEQYF. CDR3 DNA (partial): TGTGCCAGCAGTGAGGGGACTGGGGGGGACTCCTAT. The V gene is TRBV13-1, the J gene TRBJ2-7; 13 bases match TRBD2. The sequenced fragment ends 4 residues before the CDR3 boundary, so the rest is inferred from the germline J gene. Unmatched junction bases numbered 2, after V lost 2 bases and J lost 0 bases. This CDR3 contains 16 residues. Germline lookup yields CDR1 NSHNY and CDR2 SYGAGN.

Of note for this clone: Gene names are the mouse ones. The read ends 4 residues early relative to the CDR3; the germline J gene fills the gap. The rearrangement uses TRBV13-1 and TRBJ2-3; TRBD1 agrees at 7 bases. The CDR3 length is 13 residues. CDR1 NSHNY and CDR2 SYGAGN come from the germline V gene. The CDR3: CASSRQGRETLYF. The DNA read from the CDR3 is TGTGCCAGCAGTCGACAGGGAAGAGAA.

This clone was detected ten times or more. The germline and genes are mouse ones. Read coverage stops 4 residues before the CDR3 terminus; the germline J gene supplies the remainder. J is TRBJ2-3 and V is TRBV17; D unclear. The CDR3 runs to 15 residues. The V end lost 0 bases, the J end lost 0 bases, and 7 bases lay between the germline ends. Germline CDR1 MNHDT, CDR2 YYDKIL. This CDR3 reads CASSRDHNSAETLYF. The sequenced part of the CDR3 DNA is TGTGCTAGCAGTAGAGACCACAATAGTGCAGAA.

As for this clone: Here the gene names and germline are mouse. The CDR3 end is not reached by the read, which stops 4 residues before it; the germline J gene fills it in. This chain joins TRBV13-1 and TRBJ2-1, with D possibly TRBD1 on 5 matching bases. The germline gives CDR1 NSHNY, CDR2 SYGAGN. The CDR3 extends over 14 amino acids. V was clipped by 2 bases and J by 3 bases, with 9 bases between them. CDR3 DNA (partial): TGTGCCAGCAGTGACCAGGGAGGCTATGCT. This gives the protein CASSDQGGYA. The whole CDR3 sequence reads CASSDQGGYAEQFF.

In this sample, this clone turned up a few times. Gene names refer to mouse genes. The sequenced fragment ends 4 residues before the CDR3 boundary, so the rest is inferred from the germline J gene. The same CDR3 is also encoded by other DNA sequences in this sample. V and J are TRBV1 and TRBJ2-5; TRBD2 agrees at 9 bases. Germline CDR1 reads NSQYPW; CDR2 reads LRSPGD (reference sequence). This CDR3 is built from 15 residues. Partial CDR3 DNA: TGCACCTGCAGTGCAGATCGACTGGGGGTAGAC. Translating it yields CTCSADRLGVD. The complete CDR3 sequence is CTCSADRLGVDTQYF.

In its sample, this clone was seen a few times. Mouse gene names and germline throughout. From the germline J gene comes the end of the CDR3, since the read stops 4 residues before it. The same CDR3 arises from other DNA sequences in this sample as well. The V gene is TRBV1, the J gene TRBJ2-5; 7 nucleotides agree with TRBD1. V shed 1 base, J shed 3 bases, and the junction held 1 base outside the gene matches. The CDR3 runs to 14 residues. The germline CDR1 and CDR2 sequences are NSQYPW and LRSPGD (reference sequence). Partial CDR3 DNA: TGCACCTGCAGTGCAGTACAGGGGCAAGAC. Encoded protein: CTCSAVQGQD. The whole CDR3 sequence is CTCSAVQGQDTQYF. The full variable domain, completed using reference TRBV1 and TRBJ2-5, is VTLLEQNPRWRLVPRGQAVNLRCILKNSQYPWMSWYQQDLQKQLQWLFTLRSPGDKEVKSLPGADYLATRVTDTELRLQVANMSQGRTLYCTCSAVQGQDTQYFGPGTRLLVL.

Note on this clone: Gene names denote mouse genes. This same CDR3 is encoded by further DNA sequences in the sample. Incomplete CDR3 DNA: TGTGCCAGCAGTGATGGTGGGACAAAAGAC. Encoded protein: CASSDGGTKD. From start to end, the CDR3 is CASSDGGTKDTQYF. The chain recombines TRBV13-1 with TRBJ2-5; TRBD1 might be the D (6 bases). The read terminates 4 residues before the CDR3 end, so the remaining end is supplied by the germline J gene. There are 14 residues in the CDR3. The germline V gene has CDR1 NSHNY and CDR2 SYGAGN.

Only a few counts were recorded for this clone. Gene names are the mouse ones. The read ends 4 residues early relative to the CDR3; the germline J gene fills the gap. This chain links TRBV19 with TRBJ2-3; 8 nucleotides agree with TRBD2. This CDR3 has 13 residues. Per germline, CDR1 FNHDT and CDR2 SITEND (reference sequence). CDR3 DNA (partial): TGTGCCAGCAGCCCCGGGACTGGAGAA. This translates into CASSPGTGE. The CDR3 in its entirety is CASSPGTGETLYF.